Listed below are T cell receptor beta chains from one sample, sequenced in a study of blood T cells in healthy people across ages. TCRdb analysed the 5' RACE reads with MiXCR anew, one entry per CDR3 protein. Found here are fewer than 700,000 distinct CDR3 sequences, around 43% of them singletons; the top ten hold about 30%. The sample taken for sequencing was blood. Source of these receptors: a man aged 80 or over in good health. CDR3s include the opening cysteine and the closing phenylalanine or tryptophan. The D gene is left open where the match is weak. Clone size is shown for a subset of rows, as once, few, many or a class of expanded clone.

>.|.|TRBJ1-3|TRBV7-2
TGTGCCAGCAGCATGTCAGAATTCTCTGGAAGCACCATATATTTT
CASSMSEFSGSTIYF
>few|TRBD2|TRBJ2-3|TRBV14
TGTGCCAGCAGCCAAGATGAGGCTAGCGGGAGACGGGGCACAGATACGCAGTATTTT
CASSQDEASGRRGTDTQYF
>.|TRBD1|TRBJ2-7|TRBV9
TGTGCCAGCAGCGCGGGGACAGTACGGGGATACAATGAGCAGTACTTC
CASSAGTVRGYNEQYF
>.|TRBD2|TRBJ2-3|TRBV5-1
TGCGCCAGCAGCTTGCTTGGCACTAGCGGGAGAATCAGCTCAGATACGCAGTATTTT
CASSLLGTSGRISSDTQYF
>.|.|TRBJ2-1|TRBV4-1
TGCGCCAGCAGCCAAGGTGACCGTGATAGGTTCTTC
CASSQGDRDRFF
>many|TRBD1|TRBJ1-5|TRBV29-1
TGCAGCGTTGGACAGGGACAAGGCGATCAGCCCCAGCATTTT
CSVGQGQGDQPQHF
>few|.|TRBJ2-7|TRBV5-1
TGCGCCAGCGGCCCAGGGAGCTTGTACGAGCAGTACTTC
CASGPGSLYEQYF
>.|TRBD2|TRBJ2-3|TRBV5-1
TGCGCCAGCAGGTACGCGGGGGTCCACACAGATACGCAGTATTTT
CASRYAGVHTDTQYF
>few|TRBD2|TRBJ2-5|TRBV7-2
TGTGCCAGCAGCTTGCGGGGGGGCCTAGAGACCCAGTACTTC
CASSLRGGLETQYF
>.|.|TRBJ1-1|TRBV29-1
TGCAGCGCCATCCTCTTGAACACTGAAGCTTTCTTT
CSAILLNTEAFF
>.|.|TRBJ1-2|TRBV5-1
TGCGCCAGCAGCATACAGGGTCCCAACTATGGCTACACCTTC
CASSIQGPNYGYTF
>.|.|TRBJ2-5|TRBV3-1
TGTGCCAGCAGCCAAGACGGAGTGGGTAGCCATGCAGAGACCCAGTACTTC
CASSQDGVGSHAETQYF
>.|TRBD2|TRBJ2-2|TRBV6-2/TRBV6-3
TGTGCCAGCAGCCAGAGGGGCGGGAGGAACACCGGGGAGCTGTTTTTT
CASSQRGGRNTGELFF
>few|.|TRBJ2-3|TRBV27
TGTGCCAGCAGACCCGACGGCACAGATACGCAGTATTTT
CASRPDGTDTQYF
>.|TRBD2|TRBJ2-3|TRBV20-1
TGCAGTGCTAGAGATTTAAGAGCGGGGAACACAGATACGCAGTATTTT
CSARDLRAGNTDTQYF
>few|.|TRBJ2-4|TRBV4-1
TGCGCCAGCAGCCAAGAAGGCAGGGCGGAAAACATTCAGTACTTC
CASSQEGRAENIQYF
>.|.|TRBJ2-1|TRBV27
TGTGCCACCGAAGGCGGGAACAATGAGCAGTTCTTC
CATEGGNNEQFF
>.|.|TRBJ1-4|TRBV12-3/TRBV12-4
TGTGCCAGCAGTTTCGGGGCGGGGAGACTGTTTTTT
CASSFGAGRLFF
>.|.|TRBJ1-6|TRBV12-3/TRBV12-4
TGTGCCAGCAATCCTCAGGCCTCCTGTAATTCACCCCTCCACTTT
CASNPQASCNSPLHF
>few|.|TRBJ2-3|TRBV6-6
TGTGCCAGCAGTTACGGTGGCAGCCCCACAGATACGCAGTATTTT
CASSYGGSPTDTQYF
>few|TRBD2|TRBJ2-7|TRBV20-1
TGCAGTGCTAGAGATCCGGGAGGGAGGGCCTCCTACGAGCAGTACTTC
CSARDPGGRASYEQYF
>.|TRBD1|TRBJ2-5|TRBV25-1
TGTGCCAGCAGTTGGTCAGGGGGCGGAGAGACCCAGTACTTC
CASSWSGGGETQYF
>few|.|TRBJ2-7|TRBV5-6
TGTGCCAGCAGGGACGGCTTATTCTCCTACGAGCAGTACTTC
CASRDGLFSYEQYF
>.|.|TRBJ1-6|TRBV7-6
TGTGCCAGCAGCTTAGCCTCTAATTCACCCCTCCACTTT
CASSLASNSPLHF